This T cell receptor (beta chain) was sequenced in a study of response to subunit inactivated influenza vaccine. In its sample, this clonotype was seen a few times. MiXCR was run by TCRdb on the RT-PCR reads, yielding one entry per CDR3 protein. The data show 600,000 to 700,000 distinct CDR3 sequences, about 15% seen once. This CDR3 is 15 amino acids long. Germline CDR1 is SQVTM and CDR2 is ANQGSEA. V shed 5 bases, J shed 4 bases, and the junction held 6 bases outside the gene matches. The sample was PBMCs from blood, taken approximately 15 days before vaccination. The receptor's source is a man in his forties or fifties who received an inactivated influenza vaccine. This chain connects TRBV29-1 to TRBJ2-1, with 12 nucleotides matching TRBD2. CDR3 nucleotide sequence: TGCAGCGTTACGCCAGGGACTAGCGGGTACAATGAGCAGTTCTTC. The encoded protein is CSVTPGTSGYNEQFF.